This T cell receptor beta chain came from a study of T cell responses to AZD1222 COVID-19 vaccine. Broader study findings: Repertoire samples came only from after the peak T cell response. There were mostly white British donors and more females than males, and clonal diversity was possibly underestimated.

Method: immunoSEQ multiplex PCR; TCRdb's copy keeps in-frame clones and lacks some. This table has more than 110,000 clones, 70% to 90% appearing once. The V end lost 3 bases, the J end lost 9 bases, and 12 bases lay between the germline ends. The CDR3 is 13 residues long. Only one count was recorded for this clone. Its cognate antigen is unknown. This specimen was peripheral blood, taken on day 0 of AZD1222 vaccination. The TCR originated in an adult in good health. The chain employs TRBV12-3 or TRBV12-4 and TRBJ2-1; TRBD2 might be the D (6 bases). CDR3 region: CASSFEHGGEQFF. The CDR3 nucleotides read TGTGCCAGCAGTTTCGAACACGGGGGTGAGCAGTTCTTC.